This is a list of T cell receptor beta chains from one sample in a study of cytomegalovirus exposure and HLA in healthy donors. Produced via immunoSEQ multiplex PCR; TCRdb's table is partial and in-frame only. The data show around 110,000 clones, about four fifths seen once. The sample consisted of PBMCs. The origin of the receptors is a woman in her 50s in good health and CMV-seropositive. Both conserved end residues are part of each CDR3. D genes are given only for firm matches.

TRBV15,TRBD2,CATSGTSGLETQYF
TRBV27,-,CASSLSVWGSTGQYF
TRBV28,-,CASSLGPGYTF
TRBV7-9,-,CASSLAGDSNQPQHF
TRBV6-5,-,CASSYGAPGYNEQFF
TRBV5-4,TRBD1,CASTSGTGGTDTQYF
TRBV7-2,-,CASSLLVAGTYEQYF
TRBV6-4,TRBD2,CASSTSGGAYNEQFF
TRBV6-1,-,CASSDRDRRASGANVLTF
TRBV7-3,-,CASSLNSGIGYTF
TRBV6-1,TRBD2,CASSEASVQAGVYTDTQYF
TRBV5-1,TRBD2,CASSATLRLASGELFF
TRBV5-4,-,CASSLGGRGVSGNTIYF
TRBV5-1,-,CASSPGTKFDGYTF
TRBV7-8,-,CASSLRGTNTGELFF
TRBV7-9,TRBD1,CASSTGTGDYGYTF
TRBV7-2,TRBD1,CASSLDRARSYEQYF
TRBV7-9,-,CASSDPPGGKVGTNEKLFF
TRBV5-1,-,CASSSGESNQPQHF
TRBV18,TRBD1,CASSPTTTGTGELFF
TRBV28,TRBD1,CASSLGQPNQPQHF
TRBV28,-,CASSPPAGGGTGELFF
TRBV5-4,TRBD1,CASTTDRGRADTQYF
TRBV19,TRBD2,CASSMLAGGPLEFF
TRBV25-1,TRBD2,CASSALGLAGEETQYF
TRBV6-6,TRBD1,CASSALDRVGEQYF
TRBV10-3,-,CAISEPGDRNRYF
TRBV4-1,-,CASSQDHGNTIYF
TRBV14,TRBD2,CASSQTSGGSETQYF
TRBV7-6,-,CASSLSPGVGGYTF
TRBV23-1,TRBD1,CASRDRGIPEAFF
TRBV7-3,-,CASSPTGAGNTIYF
TRBV6-6,TRBD1,CASTQGGQGARELFF
TRBV10-3,-,CAISETGTTEAFF
TRBV4-2,-,CASSQDLAGYGYTF
TRBV7-6,TRBD1,CASSLGQGVNQPQHF
TRBV6-6,-,CASSPLQGFTEAFF
TRBV5-1,-,CASSLERQNHEQYF
TRBV5-1,TRBD1,CASSPGQGSVYEQYF
TRBV27,-,CASSQRRGRGNTIYF
TRBV5-4,-,CASSLLGEGAFF
TRBV7-2,TRBD1,CASSLVTGGNQPQHF
TRBV6-1,-,CASSPGLSSYGYTF
TRBV15,-,CATSRDPGQPQHF
TRBV11-1,TRBD2,CASRFSRAGGPGNIQYF
TRBV4-2,-,CASSPTGKGGSSATIYF
TRBV28,-,CASGAYYGYTF
TRBV6-6,-,CASTPLGVGETQYF
TRBV28,TRBD1,CASSPGQGYGYTF
TRBV5-1,-,CASSLVGGGEGYTF
TRBV5-1,-,CASSLGPSSSANYGYTF
TRBV7-9,-,CASSWAGTEAFF
TRBV6-5,-,CASSYVSSGYEQYF
TRBV11-2,-,CASSLVGGDNEQFF
TRBV6-1,-,CASSEAGSDYEQYF